The 10 T cell receptor beta chains presented below share a single source sample, sequenced in a study of metastatic and nonmetastatic thyroid tumors. Thyroid surgery had not been preceded by any treatment in any patient. TCRdb re-called the PCR reads with MiXCR. The data hold roughly 35,000 clones, with 35% to 45% observed a single time. Sequencing input: tumor tissue. The receptor set was obtained from a female donor with papillary thyroid cancer or a benign thyroid nodule (not recorded which). Some clones in this sample may be carry-over from other donors' samples.

The genes are TRBV6-1 and TRBJ1-5; D gene unclear. The CDR3 is 15 residues long. Deletions cut 6 bases from V and 2 bases from J, with 14 bases between. CDR1 is MNHNS and CDR2 is SASEGT in the germline V gene. The CDR3 here is CASSSGRVGNQPQHF. CDR3 DNA sequence: TGTGCCAGCAGCTCCGGGCGGGTAGGCAATCAGCCCCAGCATTTT.

The chain links TRBV28 to TRBJ1-3; D might be TRBD1 (5 bases). V was shortened by 3 bases and J by 4 bases, with 16 bases between the two germline ends. The germline V gene has CDR1 MDHEN and CDR2 SYDVKM. The CDR3 consists of 16 residues. CDR3 loop: CASSFRGGYSGNTIYF. Written as DNA, the CDR3 is TGTGCCAGCAGTTTTAGGGGAGGGTACTCCGGAAACACCATATATTTT.

This clone was seen a few times. The V gene is TRBV20-1, the J gene TRBJ2-1, with TRBD2 matching over 9 bases. The length of the CDR3 is 16 residues. V shed 6 bases, J shed 7 bases, and the junction held 16 bases outside the gene matches. The germline V gene encodes CDR1 DFQATT and CDR2 SNEGSKA (reference sequence). This CDR3 is CSANSGGWREGNEQFF. The CDR3 bases are TGCAGTGCCAATTCGGGCGGTTGGCGGGAGGGGAATGAGCAGTTCTTC.

This clone was seen only a few times. V is TRBV12-3 or TRBV12-4 and J is TRBJ1-6, with 8 positions matching TRBD1. The CDR3 runs to 15 residues. J lost 10 bases, V lost 2 bases, and 7 bases had no gene match. CDR3 DNA sequence: TGTGCCAGCAGTTTAAATACAGGGGGAAGCTCACCCCTCCACTTT. Its translation is CASSLNTGGSSPLHF.

This chain links TRBV10-1 with TRBJ2-1, with D perhaps being TRBD1 or TRBD2 (5 bases each). The germline V gene has CDR1 WNHNN and CDR2 SYGVQD (reference sequence). The V end was cut by 1 base, the J end by 5 bases, with 12 bases between. This CDR3 has 15 residues. The CDR3 sequence: CASSEYRDLNNEQFF. CDR3 bases: TGCGCCAGCAGTGAGTACCGGGACCTAAACAATGAGCAGTTCTTC.

The chain joins TRBV29-1 to TRBJ2-7; 11 nucleotides match TRBD1. Germline V gene data show CDR1 as SQVTM and CDR2 as ANQGSEA. V was clipped by 7 bases and J by 5 bases; unmatched bases: 10. The CDR3 loop spans 14 amino acids. The CDR3 DNA is TGCAGCGCCTCCGGAGGGGACAGGGGGAACGAGCAGTACTTC. It specifies CSASGGDRGNEQYF.

The J gene is TRBJ1-2, the V gene TRBV20-1, with TRBD1 matching 7 bases. Germline V gene sequence: CDR1 DFQATT, CDR2 SNEGSKA (reference sequence). Trimming removed 5 bases from V and 3 bases from J; junction bases left unmatched: 3. The CDR3 runs to 12 residues. In DNA, the CDR3 is TGCAGTGCTCAGGGGGACGACTATGGCTACACCTTC. It translates to CSAQGDDYGYTF.

This clone has more than one count but fewer than ten. This chain connects TRBV5-1 to TRBJ1-2; weak D call: TRBD1 (5 bases). Germline V gene sequence: CDR1 SGHRS, CDR2 YFSETQ. The CDR3 loop spans 14 amino acids. Trimming left V 2 bases short and J 4 bases short, with 12 bases between. CDR3 in DNA: TGCGCCAGCAGCTTCCGGGGGGACGCCTATGGCTACACCTTC. Translation: CASSFRGDAYGYTF.

J is TRBJ2-1 and V is TRBV20-1; 7 nucleotides match TRBD2. The V segment lost 4 bases and the J segment 8 bases; nucleotides outside the gene matches: 11. The CDR3 has 14 residues. Germline CDR1 is DFQATT and CDR2 is SNEGSKA (reference sequence). In DNA, the CDR3 is TGCAGTGCTACGAGCCTAGCGGTGATCGATGAGCAGTTCTTC. It codes for CSATSLAVIDEQFF.

This clone has just one count. V usage is TRBV5-1 and J usage is TRBJ1-1, with D hard to call. The CDR3 is 14 amino acids. The germline gives CDR1 SGHRS, CDR2 YFSETQ. The ends were cut back, 2 bases at V and 3 bases at J, with 11 bases in the middle. In nucleotides, the CDR3 is TGCGCCAGCAGCTTTGGGTGGGAGGACACTGAAGCTTTCTTT. Protein sequence: CASSFGWEDTEAFF.